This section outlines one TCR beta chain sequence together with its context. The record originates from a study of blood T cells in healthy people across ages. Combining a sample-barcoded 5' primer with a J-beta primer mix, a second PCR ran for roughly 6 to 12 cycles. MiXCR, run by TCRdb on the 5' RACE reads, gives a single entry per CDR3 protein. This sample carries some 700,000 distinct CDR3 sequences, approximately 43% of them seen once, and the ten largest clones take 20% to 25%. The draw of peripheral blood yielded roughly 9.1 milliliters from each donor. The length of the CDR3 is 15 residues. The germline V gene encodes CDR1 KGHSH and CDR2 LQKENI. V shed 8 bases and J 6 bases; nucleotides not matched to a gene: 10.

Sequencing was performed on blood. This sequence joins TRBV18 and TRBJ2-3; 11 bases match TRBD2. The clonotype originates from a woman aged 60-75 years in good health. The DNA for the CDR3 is TGTGCCAGCCAGACTAGCGGGGACCCCGTGGATACGCAGTATTTT. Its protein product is CASQTSGDPVDTQYF.